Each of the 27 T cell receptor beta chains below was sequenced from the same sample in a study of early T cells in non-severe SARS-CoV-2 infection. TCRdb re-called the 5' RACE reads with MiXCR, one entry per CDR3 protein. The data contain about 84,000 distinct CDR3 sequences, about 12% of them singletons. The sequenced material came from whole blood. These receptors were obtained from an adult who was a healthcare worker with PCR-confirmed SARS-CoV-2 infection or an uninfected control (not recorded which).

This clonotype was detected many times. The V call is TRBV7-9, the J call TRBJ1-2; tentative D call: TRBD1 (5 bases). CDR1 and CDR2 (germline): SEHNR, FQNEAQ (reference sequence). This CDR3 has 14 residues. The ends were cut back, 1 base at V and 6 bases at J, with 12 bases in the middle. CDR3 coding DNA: TGTGCCAGCAGCTTAGATGAGGGGCTGGATGGCTACACCTTC. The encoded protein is CASSLDEGLDGYTF.

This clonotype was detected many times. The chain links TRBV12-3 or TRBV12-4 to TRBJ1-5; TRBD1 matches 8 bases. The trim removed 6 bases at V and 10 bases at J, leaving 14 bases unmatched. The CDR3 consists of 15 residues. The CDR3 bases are TGTGCCAGCAGGCTACGCGGACAGGGTGTAGGACCCCAGCATTTT. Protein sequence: CASRLRGQGVGPQHF.

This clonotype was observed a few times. The CDR3 sequence: CSADGREGLTNTEAFF. The CDR3 DNA sequence: TGCAGTGCAGACGGTCGAGAGGGACTGACGAACACTGAAGCTTTCTTT. The rearrangement uses TRBV20-1 and TRBJ1-1; D is possibly TRBD1 (5 bases). V was cut by 6 bases and J by 1 base, with 21 bases left in between. The CDR3 spans 16 residues. Germline lookup yields CDR1 DFQATT and CDR2 SNEGSKA (reference sequence).

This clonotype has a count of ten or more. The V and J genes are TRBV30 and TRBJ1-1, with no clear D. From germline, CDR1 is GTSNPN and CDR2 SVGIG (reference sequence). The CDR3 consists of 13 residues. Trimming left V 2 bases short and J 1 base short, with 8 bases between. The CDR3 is CAWSQGWNTEAFF. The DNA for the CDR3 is TGTGCCTGGAGTCAAGGATGGAACACTGAAGCTTTCTTT.

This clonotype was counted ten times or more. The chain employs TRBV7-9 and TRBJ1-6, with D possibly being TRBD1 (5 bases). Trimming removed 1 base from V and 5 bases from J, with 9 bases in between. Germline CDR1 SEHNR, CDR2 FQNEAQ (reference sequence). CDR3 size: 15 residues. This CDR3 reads CASSLGTTDNSPLHF. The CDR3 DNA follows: TGTGCCAGCAGCTTAGGGACAACTGATAATTCACCCCTCCACTTT.

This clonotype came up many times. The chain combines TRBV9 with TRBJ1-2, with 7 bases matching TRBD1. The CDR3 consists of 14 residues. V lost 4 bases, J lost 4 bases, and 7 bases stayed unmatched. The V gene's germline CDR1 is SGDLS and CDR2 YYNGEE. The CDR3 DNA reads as TGTGCCAGCAGCTCCAACAGGGGCTCCTATGGCTACACCTTC. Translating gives CASSSNRGSYGYTF.

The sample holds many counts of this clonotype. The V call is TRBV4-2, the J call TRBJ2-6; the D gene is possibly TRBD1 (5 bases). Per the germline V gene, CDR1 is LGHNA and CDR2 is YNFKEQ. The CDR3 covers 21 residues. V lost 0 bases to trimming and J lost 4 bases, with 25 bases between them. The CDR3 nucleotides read TGTGCCAGCAGCCAAGATCTCGCATACAGGACCTCCTCCTCAGGGGCCAACGTCCTGACTTTC. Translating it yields CASSQDLAYRTSSSGANVLTF.

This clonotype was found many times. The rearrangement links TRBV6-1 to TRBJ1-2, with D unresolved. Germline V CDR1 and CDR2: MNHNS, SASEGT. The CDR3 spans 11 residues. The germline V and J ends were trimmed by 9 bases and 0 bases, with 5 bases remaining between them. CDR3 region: CASQANYGYTF. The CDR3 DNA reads TGTGCCAGTCAGGCTAACTATGGCTACACCTTC.

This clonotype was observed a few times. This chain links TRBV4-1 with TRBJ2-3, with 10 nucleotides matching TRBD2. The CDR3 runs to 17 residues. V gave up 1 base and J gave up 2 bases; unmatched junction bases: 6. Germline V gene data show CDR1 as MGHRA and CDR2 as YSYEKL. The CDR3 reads CASSQGGGLAHTDTQYF. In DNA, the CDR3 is TGCGCCAGCAGCCAAGGAGGGGGACTAGCGCACACAGATACGCAGTATTTT.

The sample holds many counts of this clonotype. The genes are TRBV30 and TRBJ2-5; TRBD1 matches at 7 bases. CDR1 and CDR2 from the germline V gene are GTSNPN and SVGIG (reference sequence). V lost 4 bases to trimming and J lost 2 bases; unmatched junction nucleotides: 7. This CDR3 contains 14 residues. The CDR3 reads CAWNYGTAQETQYF. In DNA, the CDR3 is TGTGCCTGGAACTACGGGACAGCACAAGAGACCCAGTACTTC.

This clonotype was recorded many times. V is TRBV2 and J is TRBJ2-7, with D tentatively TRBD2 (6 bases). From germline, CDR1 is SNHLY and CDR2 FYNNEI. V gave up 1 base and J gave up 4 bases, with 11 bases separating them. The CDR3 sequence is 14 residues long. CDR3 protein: CASSEEASVYEQYF. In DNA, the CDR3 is TGTGCCAGCAGTGAAGAGGCTAGCGTATACGAGCAGTACTTC.

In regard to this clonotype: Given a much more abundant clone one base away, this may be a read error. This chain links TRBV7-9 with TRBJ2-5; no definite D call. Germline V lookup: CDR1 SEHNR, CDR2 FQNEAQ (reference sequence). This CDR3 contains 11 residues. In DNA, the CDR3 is TGTGTCAGCTCTCCTGGCGGGACCCAGTACTTC. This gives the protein CVSSPGGTQYF.

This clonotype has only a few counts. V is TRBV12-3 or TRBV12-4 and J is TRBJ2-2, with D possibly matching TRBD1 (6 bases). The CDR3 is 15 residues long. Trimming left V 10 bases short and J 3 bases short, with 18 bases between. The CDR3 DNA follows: TGTGCCACCCCCCCGGACAGCGTGTACACCGGGGAGCTGTTTTTT. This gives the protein CATPPDSVYTGELFF.

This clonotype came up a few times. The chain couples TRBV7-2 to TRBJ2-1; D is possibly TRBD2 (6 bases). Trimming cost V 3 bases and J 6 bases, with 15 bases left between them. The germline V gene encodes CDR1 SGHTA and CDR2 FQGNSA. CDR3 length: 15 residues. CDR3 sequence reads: CASSFVETRINEQFF. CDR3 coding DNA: TGTGCCAGCAGCTTCGTGGAGACTAGGATCAATGAGCAGTTCTTC.

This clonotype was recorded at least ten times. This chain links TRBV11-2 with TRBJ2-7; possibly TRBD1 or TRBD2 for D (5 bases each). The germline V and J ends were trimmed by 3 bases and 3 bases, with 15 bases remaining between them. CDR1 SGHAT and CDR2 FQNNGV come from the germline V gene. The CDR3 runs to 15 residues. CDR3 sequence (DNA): TGTGCCAGCAGCTTCCTCCGGGACCTCTACTACGAGCAGTACTTC. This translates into CASSFLRDLYYEQYF.

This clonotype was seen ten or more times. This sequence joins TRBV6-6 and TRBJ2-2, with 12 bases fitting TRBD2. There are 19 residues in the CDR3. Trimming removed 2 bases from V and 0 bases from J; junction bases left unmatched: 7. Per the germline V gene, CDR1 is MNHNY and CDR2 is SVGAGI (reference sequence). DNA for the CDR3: TGTGCCAGCAGTTACCCGGGACTAGCGGGTCACCCGAACACCGGGGAGCTGTTTTTT. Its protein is CASSYPGLAGHPNTGELFF.

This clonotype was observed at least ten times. The CDR3 DNA reads TGCAGTGCTAGAAACAGGCTTACTAGCACAGATACGCAGTATTTT. Its translation is CSARNRLTSTDTQYF. The genes are TRBV20-1 and TRBJ2-3; D might be TRBD1 (5 bases). This CDR3 contains 15 residues. Germline V gene data show CDR1 as DFQATT and CDR2 as SNEGSKA (reference sequence). V dropped 2 bases and J dropped 0 bases, with 12 bases sitting between them.

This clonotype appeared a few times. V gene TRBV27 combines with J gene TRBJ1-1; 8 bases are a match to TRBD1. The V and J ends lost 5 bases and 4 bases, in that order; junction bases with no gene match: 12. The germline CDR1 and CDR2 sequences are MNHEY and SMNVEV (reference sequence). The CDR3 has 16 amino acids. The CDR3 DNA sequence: TGTGCCAGCAGTCCCCAGGGGGCCCAGCCTTCCACTGAAGCTTTCTTT. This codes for CASSPQGAQPSTEAFF.

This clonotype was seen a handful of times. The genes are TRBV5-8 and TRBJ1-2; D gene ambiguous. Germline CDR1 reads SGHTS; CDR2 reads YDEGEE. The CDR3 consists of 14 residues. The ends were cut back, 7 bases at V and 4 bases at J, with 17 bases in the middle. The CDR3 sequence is CASPRGQKFYGYTF. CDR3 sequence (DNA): TGTGCCAGCCCCCGCGGGCAGAAGTTCTATGGCTACACCTTC.

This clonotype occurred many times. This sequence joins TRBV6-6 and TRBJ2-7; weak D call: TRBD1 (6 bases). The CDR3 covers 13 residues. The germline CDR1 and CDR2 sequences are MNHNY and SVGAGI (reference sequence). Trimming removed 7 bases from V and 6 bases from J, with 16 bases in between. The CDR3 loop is CASIDRHPGEQYF. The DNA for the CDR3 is TGTGCCAGCATCGACAGGCACCCTGGCGAGCAGTACTTC.

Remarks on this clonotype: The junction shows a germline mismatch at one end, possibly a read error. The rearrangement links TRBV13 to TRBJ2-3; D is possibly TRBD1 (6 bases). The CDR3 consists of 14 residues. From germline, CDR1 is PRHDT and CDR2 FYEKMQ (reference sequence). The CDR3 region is CVSRRLGATDTQYF. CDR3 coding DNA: TGTGTCAGCAGGAGGTTGGGGGCCACAGATACGCAGTATTTT.

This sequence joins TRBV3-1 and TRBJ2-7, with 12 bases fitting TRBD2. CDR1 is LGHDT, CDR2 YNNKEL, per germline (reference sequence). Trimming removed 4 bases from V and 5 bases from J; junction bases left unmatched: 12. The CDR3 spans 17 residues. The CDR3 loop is CASSLGASGRAVNEQYF. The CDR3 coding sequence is TGTGCCAGCAGCCTAGGGGCTAGCGGGAGGGCGGTCAACGAGCAGTACTTC.

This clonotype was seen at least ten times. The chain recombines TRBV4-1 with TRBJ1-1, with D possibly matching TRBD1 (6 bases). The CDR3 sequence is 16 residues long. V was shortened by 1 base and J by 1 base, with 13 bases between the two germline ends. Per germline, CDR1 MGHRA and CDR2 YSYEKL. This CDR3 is CASSQVPLQGNTEAFF. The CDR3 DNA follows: TGCGCCAGCAGCCAAGTACCCCTACAGGGGAACACTGAAGCTTTCTTT.

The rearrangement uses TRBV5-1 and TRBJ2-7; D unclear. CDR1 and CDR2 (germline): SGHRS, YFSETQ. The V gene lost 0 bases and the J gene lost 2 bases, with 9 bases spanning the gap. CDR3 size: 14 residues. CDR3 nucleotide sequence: TGCGCCAGCAGCTTGGCCACGGCAGCCTACGAGCAGTACTTC. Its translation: CASSLATAAYEQYF.

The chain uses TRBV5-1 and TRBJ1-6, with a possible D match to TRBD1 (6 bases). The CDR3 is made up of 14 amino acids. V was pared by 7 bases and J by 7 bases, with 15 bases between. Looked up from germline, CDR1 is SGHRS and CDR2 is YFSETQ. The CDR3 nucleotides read TGCGCCAGCTCAAGGACAGACCTAAATTCACCCCTCCACTTT. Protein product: CASSRTDLNSPLHF.

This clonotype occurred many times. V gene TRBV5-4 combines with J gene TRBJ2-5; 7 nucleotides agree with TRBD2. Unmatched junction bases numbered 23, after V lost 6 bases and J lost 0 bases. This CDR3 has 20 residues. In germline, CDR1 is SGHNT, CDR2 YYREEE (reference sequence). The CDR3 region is CASNRAAGGRNEEDQETQYF. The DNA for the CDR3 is TGTGCCAGCAACCGAGCCGCCGGGGGGAGGAATGAGGAAGACCAAGAGACCCAGTACTTC.

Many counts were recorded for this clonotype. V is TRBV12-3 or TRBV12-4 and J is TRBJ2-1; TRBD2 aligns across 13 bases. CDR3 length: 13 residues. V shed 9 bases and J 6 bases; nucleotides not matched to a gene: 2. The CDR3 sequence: CASRLAGGNEQFF. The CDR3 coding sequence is TGTGCCAGTCGACTAGCGGGAGGCAATGAGCAGTTCTTC.